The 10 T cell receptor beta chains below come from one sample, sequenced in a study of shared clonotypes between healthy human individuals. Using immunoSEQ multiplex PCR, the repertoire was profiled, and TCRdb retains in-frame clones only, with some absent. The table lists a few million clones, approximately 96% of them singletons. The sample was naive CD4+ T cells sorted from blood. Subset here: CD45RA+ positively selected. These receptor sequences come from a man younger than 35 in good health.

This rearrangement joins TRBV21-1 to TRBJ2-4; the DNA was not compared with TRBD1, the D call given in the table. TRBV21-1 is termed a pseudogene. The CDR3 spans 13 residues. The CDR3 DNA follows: TGTGCCAGCGACAGGGTTTCCAAAAACATTCAGTACTTC. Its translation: CASDRVSKNIQYF.

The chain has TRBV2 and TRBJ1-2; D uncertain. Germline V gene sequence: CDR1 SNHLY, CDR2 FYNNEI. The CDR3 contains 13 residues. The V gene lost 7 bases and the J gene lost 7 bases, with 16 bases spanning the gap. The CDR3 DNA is TGTGCCAGCATCGCGGACGGCGCTGGTGGCTACACCTTC. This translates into CASIADGAGGYTF. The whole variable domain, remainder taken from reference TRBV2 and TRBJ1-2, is EPEVTQTPSHQVTQMGQEVILRCVPISNHLYFYWYRQILGQKVEFLVSFYNNEISEKSEIFDDQFSVERPDGSNFTLKIRSTKLEDSAMYFCASIADGAGGYTFGSGTRLTVV.

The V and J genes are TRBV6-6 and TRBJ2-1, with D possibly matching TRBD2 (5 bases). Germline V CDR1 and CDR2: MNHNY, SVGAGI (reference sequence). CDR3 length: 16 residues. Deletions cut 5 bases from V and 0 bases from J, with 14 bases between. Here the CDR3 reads CASSKGDWSSYNEQFF. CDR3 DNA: TGTGCCAGCAGTAAGGGAGACTGGAGCTCCTACAATGAGCAGTTCTTC.

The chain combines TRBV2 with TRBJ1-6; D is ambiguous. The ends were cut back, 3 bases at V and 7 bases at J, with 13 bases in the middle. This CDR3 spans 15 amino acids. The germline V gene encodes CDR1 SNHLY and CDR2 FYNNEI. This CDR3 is CASSETPLRNSPLHF. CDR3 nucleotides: TGTGCCAGCAGTGAGACCCCCCTTCGGAATTCACCCCTCCACTTT.

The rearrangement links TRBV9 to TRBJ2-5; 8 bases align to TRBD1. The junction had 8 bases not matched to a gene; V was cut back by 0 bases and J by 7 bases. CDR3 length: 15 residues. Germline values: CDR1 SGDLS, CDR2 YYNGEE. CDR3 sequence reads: CASSVEGQGFVTQYF. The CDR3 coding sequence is TGTGCCAGCAGCGTAGAAGGACAGGGCTTCGTGACCCAGTACTTC.

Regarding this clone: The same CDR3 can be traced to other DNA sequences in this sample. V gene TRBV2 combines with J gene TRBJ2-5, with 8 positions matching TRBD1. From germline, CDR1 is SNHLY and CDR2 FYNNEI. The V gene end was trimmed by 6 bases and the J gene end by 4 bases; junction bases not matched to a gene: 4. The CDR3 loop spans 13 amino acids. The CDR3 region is CASSGGQGETQYF. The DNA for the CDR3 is TGTGCCAGCAGCGGAGGACAGGGAGAGACCCAGTACTTC.

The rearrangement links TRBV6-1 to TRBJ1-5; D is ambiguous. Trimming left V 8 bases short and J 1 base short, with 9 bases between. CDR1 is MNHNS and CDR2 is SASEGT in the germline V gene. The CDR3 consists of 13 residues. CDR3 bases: TGTGCCAGCGGCTTAGGGAGCAATCAGCCCCAGCATTTT. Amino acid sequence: CASGLGSNQPQHF.

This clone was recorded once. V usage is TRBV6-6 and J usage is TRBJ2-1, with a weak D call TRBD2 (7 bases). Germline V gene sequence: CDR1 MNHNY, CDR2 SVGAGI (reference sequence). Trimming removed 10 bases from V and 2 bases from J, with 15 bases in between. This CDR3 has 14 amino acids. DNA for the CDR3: TGTGCCACCCTCCCGGGGGGCACCTACAATGAGCAGTTCTTC. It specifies CATLPGGTYNEQFF.

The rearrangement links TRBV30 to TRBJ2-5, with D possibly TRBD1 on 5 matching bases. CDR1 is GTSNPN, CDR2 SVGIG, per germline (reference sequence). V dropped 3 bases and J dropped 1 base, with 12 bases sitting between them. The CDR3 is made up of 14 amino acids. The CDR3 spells CAWRVTVTQETQYF. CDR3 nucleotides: TGTGCCTGGAGGGTGACAGTGACCCAAGAGACCCAGTACTTC.

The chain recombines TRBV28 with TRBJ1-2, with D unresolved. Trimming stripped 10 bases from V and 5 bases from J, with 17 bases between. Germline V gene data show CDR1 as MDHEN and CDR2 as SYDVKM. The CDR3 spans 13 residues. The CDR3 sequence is CATPEEPGYGYTF. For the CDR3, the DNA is TGTGCCACGCCGGAGGAGCCTGGATATGGCTACACCTTC.